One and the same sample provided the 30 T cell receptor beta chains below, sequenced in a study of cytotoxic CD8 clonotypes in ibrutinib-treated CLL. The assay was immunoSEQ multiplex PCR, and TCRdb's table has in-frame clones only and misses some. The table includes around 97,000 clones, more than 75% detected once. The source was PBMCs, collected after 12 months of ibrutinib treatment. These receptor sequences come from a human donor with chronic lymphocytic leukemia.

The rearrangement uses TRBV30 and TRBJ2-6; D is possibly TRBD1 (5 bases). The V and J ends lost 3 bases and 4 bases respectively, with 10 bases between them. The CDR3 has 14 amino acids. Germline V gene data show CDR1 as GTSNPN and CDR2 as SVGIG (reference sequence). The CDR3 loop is CAWSKGSGANVLTF. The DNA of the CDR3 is TGTGCCTGGAGCAAGGGGTCCGGGGCCAACGTCCTGACTTTC. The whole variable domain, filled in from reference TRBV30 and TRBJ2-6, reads SQTIHQWPATLVQPVGSPLSLECTVEGTSNPNLYWYRQAAGRGLQLLFYSVGIGQISSEVPQNLSASRPQDRQFILSSKKLLLSDSGFYLCAWSKGSGANVLTFGAGSRLTVL.

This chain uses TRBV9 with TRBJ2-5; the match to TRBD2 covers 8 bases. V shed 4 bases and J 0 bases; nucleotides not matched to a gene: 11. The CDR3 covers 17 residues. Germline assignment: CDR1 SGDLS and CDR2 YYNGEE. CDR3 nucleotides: TGTGCCAGCAGCCCCATCGTTCGGGGGGGGTACCAAGAGACCCAGTACTTC. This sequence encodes CASSPIVRGGYQETQYF.

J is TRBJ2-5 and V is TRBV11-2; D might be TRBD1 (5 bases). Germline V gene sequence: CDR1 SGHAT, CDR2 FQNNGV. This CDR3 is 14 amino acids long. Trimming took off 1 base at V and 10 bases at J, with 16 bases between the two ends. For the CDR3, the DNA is TGTGCCAGCAGCTTAGTGATTGGGGCGCCAGGCCAGTACTTC. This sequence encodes CASSLVIGAPGQYF.

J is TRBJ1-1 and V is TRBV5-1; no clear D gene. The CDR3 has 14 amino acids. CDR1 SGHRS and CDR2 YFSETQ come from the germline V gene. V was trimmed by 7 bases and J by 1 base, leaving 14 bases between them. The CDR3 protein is CASGPRPENTEAFF. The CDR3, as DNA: TGCGCCAGCGGGCCCCGGCCCGAGAACACTGAAGCTTTCTTT.

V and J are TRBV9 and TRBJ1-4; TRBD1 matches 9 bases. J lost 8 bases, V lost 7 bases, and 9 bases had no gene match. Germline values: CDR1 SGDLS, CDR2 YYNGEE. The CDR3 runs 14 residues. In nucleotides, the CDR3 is TGTGCCAGCTCTGCCGGGACAGGGAAAGAAAAACTGTTTTTT. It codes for CASSAGTGKEKLFF.

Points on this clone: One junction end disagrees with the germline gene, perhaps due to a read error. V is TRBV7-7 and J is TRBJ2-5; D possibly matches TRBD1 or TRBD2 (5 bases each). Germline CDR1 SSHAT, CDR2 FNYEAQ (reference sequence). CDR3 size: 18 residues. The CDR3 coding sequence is TGTGCTAGCAGCTTAGCTCCAAGTAGAGGGGACCGTTCAGAGACCCAGTACTTC. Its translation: CASSLAPSRGDRSETQYF.

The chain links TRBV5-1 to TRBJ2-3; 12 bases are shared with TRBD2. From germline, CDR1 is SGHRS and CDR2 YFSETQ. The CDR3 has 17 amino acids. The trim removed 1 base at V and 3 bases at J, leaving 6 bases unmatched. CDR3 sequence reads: CASSLSPSGGATDTQYF. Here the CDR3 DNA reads TGCGCCAGCAGCTTGAGTCCTAGCGGGGGGGCAACAGATACGCAGTATTTT.

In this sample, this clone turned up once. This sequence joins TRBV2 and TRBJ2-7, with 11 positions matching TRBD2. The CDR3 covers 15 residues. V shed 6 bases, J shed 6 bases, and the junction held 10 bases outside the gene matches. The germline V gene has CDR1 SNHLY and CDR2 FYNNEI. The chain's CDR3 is CASRPTSGVSIEQYF. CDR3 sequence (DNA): TGTGCCAGCAGGCCGACTAGCGGGGTGTCGATCGAGCAGTACTTC.

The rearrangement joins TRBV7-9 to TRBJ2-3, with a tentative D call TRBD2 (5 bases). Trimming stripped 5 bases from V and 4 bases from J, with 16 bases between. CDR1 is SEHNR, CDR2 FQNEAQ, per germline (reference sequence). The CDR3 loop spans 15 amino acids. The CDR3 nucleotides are TGTGCCAGCAGCCCCGGACTGCTACGATCAGATACGCAGTATTTT. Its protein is CASSPGLLRSDTQYF.

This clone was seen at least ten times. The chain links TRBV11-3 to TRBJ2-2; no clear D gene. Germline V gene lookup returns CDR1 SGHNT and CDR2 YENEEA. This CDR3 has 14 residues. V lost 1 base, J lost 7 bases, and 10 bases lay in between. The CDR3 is CASSLVQTGGELFF. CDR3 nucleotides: TGTGCCAGCAGCTTAGTTCAGACGGGCGGGGAGCTGTTTTTT.

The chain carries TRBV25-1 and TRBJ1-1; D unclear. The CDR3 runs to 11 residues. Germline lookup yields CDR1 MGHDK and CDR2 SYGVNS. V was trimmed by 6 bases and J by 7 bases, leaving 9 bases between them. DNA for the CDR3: TGTGCCAGCAGCCAGCTATTTGAAGCTTTCTTT. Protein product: CASSQLFEAFF.

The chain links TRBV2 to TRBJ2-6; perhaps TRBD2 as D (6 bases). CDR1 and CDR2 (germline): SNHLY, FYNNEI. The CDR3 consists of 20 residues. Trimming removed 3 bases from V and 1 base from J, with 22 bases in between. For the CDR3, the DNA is TGTGCCAGCAGTGATCTGGGCCGGGGGTTTTACTCGTCTGGGGCCAACGTCCTGACTTTC. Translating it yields CASSDLGRGFYSSGANVLTF.

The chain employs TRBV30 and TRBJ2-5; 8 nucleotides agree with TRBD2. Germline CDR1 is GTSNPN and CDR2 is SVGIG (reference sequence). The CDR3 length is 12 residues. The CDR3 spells CAYSGAAETQYF. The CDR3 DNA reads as TGTGCTTATAGCGGGGCGGCGGAGACCCAGTACTTC.

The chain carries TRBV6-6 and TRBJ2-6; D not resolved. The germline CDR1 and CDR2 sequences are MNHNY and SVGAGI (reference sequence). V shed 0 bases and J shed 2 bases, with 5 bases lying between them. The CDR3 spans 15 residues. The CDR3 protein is CASSYSGAGANVLTF. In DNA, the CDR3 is TGTGCCAGCAGTTACTCCGGAGCTGGGGCCAACGTCCTGACTTTC.

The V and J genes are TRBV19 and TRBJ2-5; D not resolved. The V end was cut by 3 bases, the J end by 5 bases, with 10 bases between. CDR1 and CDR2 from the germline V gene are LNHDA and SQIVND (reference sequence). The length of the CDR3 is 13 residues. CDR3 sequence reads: CASSIEGWETQYF. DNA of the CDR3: TGTGCCAGTAGTATCGAAGGGTGGGAGACCCAGTACTTC.

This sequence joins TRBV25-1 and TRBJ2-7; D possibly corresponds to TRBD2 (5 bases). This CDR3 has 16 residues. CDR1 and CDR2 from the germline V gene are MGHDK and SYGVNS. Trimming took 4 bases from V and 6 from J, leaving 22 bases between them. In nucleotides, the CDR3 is TGTGCCAGCAGTGGCTGGACGGGATCCTATCCTCGCGAGCAGTACTTC. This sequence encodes CASSGWTGSYPREQYF.

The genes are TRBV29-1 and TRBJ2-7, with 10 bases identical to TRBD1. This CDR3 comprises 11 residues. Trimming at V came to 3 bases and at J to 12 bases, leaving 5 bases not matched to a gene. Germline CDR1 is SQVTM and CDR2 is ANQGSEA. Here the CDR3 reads CSVDSTGGMYF. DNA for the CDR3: TGCAGCGTTGACTCGACAGGGGGCATGTACTTC.

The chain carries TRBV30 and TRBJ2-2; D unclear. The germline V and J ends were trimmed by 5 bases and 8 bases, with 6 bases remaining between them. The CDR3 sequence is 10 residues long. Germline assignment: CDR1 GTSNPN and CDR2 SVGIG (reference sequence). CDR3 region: CAWERGELFF. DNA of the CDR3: TGTGCCTGGGAAAGAGGGGAGCTGTTTTTT.

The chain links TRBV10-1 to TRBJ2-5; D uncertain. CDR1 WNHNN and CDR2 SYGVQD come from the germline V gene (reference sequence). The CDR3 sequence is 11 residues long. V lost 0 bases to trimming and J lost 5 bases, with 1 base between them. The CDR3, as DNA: TGCGCCAGCAGTGAGTCGGAGACCCAGTACTTC. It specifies CASSESETQYF.

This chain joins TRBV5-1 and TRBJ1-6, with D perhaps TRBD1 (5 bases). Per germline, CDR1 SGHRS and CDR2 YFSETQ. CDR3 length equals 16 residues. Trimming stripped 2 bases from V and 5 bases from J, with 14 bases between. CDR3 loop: CASSFSGAANNSPLHF. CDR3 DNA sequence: TGCGCCAGCAGCTTTAGCGGGGCAGCTAATAATTCACCCCTCCACTTT.

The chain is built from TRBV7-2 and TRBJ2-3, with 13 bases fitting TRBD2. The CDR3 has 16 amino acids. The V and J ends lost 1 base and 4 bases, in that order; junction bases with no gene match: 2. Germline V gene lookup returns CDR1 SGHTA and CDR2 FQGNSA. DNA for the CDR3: TGTGCCAGCAGCTTAGGACTAGCGGGGGGTGCAGATACGCAGTATTTT. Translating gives CASSLGLAGGADTQYF.

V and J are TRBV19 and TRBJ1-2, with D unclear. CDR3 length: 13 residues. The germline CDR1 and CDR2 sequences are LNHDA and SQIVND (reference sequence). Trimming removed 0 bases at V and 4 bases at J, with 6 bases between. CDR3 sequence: CASSIDPSYGYTF. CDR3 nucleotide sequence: TGTGCCAGTAGTATAGATCCCAGCTATGGCTACACCTTC.

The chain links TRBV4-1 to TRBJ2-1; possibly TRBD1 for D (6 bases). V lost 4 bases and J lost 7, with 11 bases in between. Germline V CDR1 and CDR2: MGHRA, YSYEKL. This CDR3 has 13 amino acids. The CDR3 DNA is TGCGCCAGCAGCCGGGACACTCGGAATGAGCAGTTCTTC. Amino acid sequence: CASSRDTRNEQFF.

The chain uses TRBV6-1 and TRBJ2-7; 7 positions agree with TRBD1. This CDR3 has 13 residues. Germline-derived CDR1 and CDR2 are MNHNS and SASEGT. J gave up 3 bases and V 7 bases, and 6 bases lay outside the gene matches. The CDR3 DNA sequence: TGTGCCAGCAACTTGGGACAGAACTACGAGCAGTACTTC. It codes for CASNLGQNYEQYF.

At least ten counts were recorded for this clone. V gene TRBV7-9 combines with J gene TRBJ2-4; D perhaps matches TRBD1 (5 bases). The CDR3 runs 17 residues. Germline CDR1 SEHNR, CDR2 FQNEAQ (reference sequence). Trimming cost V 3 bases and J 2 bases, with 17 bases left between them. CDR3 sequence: CASSLLTDGRTKNIQYF. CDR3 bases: TGTGCCAGCAGCTTGCTGACAGACGGAAGGACCAAAAACATTCAGTACTTC.

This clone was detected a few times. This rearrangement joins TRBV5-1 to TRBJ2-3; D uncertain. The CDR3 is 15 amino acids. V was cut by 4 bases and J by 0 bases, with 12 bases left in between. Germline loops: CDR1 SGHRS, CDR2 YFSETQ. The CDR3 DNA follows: TGCGCCAGCAGCACCGACGGTGCTAGCACAGATACGCAGTATTTT. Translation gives CASSTDGASTDTQYF.

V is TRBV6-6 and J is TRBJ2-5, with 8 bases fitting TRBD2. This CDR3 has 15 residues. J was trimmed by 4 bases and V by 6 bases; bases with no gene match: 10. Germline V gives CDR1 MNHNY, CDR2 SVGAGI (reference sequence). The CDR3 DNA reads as TGTGCCAGCAGCCTGGCGGGGGGCGGCGGAGAGACCCAGTACTTC. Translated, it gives CASSLAGGGGETQYF.

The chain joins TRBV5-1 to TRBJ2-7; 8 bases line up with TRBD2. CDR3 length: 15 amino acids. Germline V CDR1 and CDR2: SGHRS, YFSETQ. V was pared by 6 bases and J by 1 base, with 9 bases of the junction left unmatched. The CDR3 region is CASNSGGGWSYEQYF. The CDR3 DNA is TGCGCCAGCAATAGCGGCGGGGGGTGGTCCTACGAGCAGTACTTC.

This CDR3 reads CASSLYLSGGPYNEQFF. The CDR3 DNA reads TGTGCCAGCTCACTATATCTGTCGGGGGGGCCCTACAATGAGCAGTTCTTC. The chain carries TRBV18 and TRBJ2-1; TRBD2 matches at 8 bases. The germline V gene encodes CDR1 KGHSH and CDR2 LQKENI. The CDR3 consists of 17 residues. The ends lost 4 bases at V and 2 bases at J; junction bases unmatched: 10.

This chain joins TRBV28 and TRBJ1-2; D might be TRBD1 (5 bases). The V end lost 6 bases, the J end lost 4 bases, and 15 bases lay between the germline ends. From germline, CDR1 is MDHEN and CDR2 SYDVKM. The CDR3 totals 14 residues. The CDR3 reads CASSQTGGPYGYTF. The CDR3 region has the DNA TGTGCCAGCAGCCAGACCGGGGGACCCTATGGCTACACCTTC.